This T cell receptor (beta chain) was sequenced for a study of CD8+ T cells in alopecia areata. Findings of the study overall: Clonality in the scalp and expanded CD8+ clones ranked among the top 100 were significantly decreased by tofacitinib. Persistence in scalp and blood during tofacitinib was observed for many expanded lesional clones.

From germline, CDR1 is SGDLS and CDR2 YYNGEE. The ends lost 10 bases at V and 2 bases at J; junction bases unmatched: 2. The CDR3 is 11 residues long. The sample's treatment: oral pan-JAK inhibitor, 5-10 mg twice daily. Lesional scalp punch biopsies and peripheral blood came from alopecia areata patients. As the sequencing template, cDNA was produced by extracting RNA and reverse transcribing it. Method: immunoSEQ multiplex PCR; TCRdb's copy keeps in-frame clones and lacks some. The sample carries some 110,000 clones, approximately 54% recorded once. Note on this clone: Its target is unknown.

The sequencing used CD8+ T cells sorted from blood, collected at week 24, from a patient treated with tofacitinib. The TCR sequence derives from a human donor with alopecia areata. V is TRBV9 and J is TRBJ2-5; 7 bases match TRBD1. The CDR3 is CARDSQETQYF. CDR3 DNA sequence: TGTGCCCGGGACAGTCAAGAGACCCAGTACTTC.